The 17 T cell receptor beta chains below all came from one sample that was sequenced in a study of control samples from healthy donors and cancer patients. Assay used: immunoSEQ multiplex PCR; TCRdb lists only in-frame clones, some missing. The sample includes around 110,000 clones, more than 85% of them seen just once. The sequencing input was blood. The receptors were gathered from a man aged 25 to 45 in good health.

The rearrangement joins TRBV6-1 to TRBJ2-7; D is ambiguous. The CDR3 is made up of 16 amino acids. V was pared by 3 bases and J by 3 bases, with 18 bases between. CDR1 is MNHNS, CDR2 SASEGT, per germline. The CDR3 reads CASSEGFGVQDYEQYF. CDR3 bases: TGTGCCAGCAGTGAGGGTTTTGGGGTCCAGGACTACGAGCAGTACTTC.

This chain uses TRBV7-9 with TRBJ1-2; D call uncertain. The CDR3 loop spans 16 amino acids. Trimming took off 2 bases at V and 0 bases at J, with 13 bases between the two ends. Germline-derived CDR1 and CDR2 are SEHNR and FQNEAQ (reference sequence). The CDR3 region is CASSLRESGANYGYTF. The CDR3 region has the DNA TGTGCCAGCAGCTTACGTGAGAGCGGCGCTAACTATGGCTACACCTTC.

The chain links TRBV6-6 to TRBJ1-3; D call uncertain. The CDR3 is made up of 17 amino acids. The V gene's germline CDR1 is MNHNY and CDR2 SVGAGI (reference sequence). The V and J ends lost 5 bases and 0 bases respectively, with 17 bases between them. The CDR3 sequence is CASSQFGSSSSGNTIYF. The CDR3 DNA sequence: TGTGCCAGCAGTCAGTTCGGGTCCTCCAGCTCTGGAAACACCATATATTTT.

The chain recombines TRBV10-2 with TRBJ2-5; 11 positions agree with TRBD2. The CDR3 is made up of 15 amino acids. CDR1 is WSHSY and CDR2 is SAAADI in the germline V gene. After removal of 6 bases from V and 5 bases from J, the junction contained 8 bases not matched to a gene. CDR3 loop: CASRVAGGPGETQYF. The CDR3 DNA sequence: TGCGCCAGCAGAGTAGCGGGGGGGCCGGGGGAGACCCAGTACTTC.

V is TRBV5-1 and J is TRBJ2-4; a weak D match, TRBD2 (6 bases). The V end was cut by 6 bases, the J end by 7 bases, with 23 bases between. CDR3 length: 16 residues. CDR1 SGHRS and CDR2 YFSETQ come from the germline V gene. The CDR3, as DNA: TGCGCCAGCACCACCGGCGGGACTGCAGGCGGGAACATTCAGTACTTC. This encodes CASTTGGTAGGNIQYF.

The rearrangement uses TRBV18 and TRBJ1-1, with 7 bases aligning to TRBD1. Germline V CDR1 and CDR2: KGHSH, LQKENI. J gave up 1 base and V 3 bases, and 2 bases lay outside the gene matches. The CDR3 loop spans 14 amino acids. The CDR3 sequence is CASSPDRRNTEAFF. CDR3 bases: TGTGCCAGCTCACCGGACAGGCGGAACACTGAAGCTTTCTTT.

This sequence joins TRBV1 and TRBJ2-1. TRBV1 constitutes a pseudogene. The CDR3 totals 16 residues. CDR3 in amino acids: CTSSQESRGANNEQFF. In DNA form, the CDR3 reads TGCACCAGCAGCCAAGAGTCGAGGGGCGCTAACAATGAGCAGTTCTTC.

The chain has TRBV10-3 and TRBJ2-3; D is ambiguous. This CDR3 spans 14 amino acids. The V and J ends lost 0 bases and 2 bases respectively, with 6 bases between them. The germline gives CDR1 ENHRY, CDR2 SYGVKD. CDR3 residues: CAISESPDTDTQYF. The CDR3 nucleotides are TGTGCCATCAGTGAGTCGCCAGACACAGATACGCAGTATTTT.

The chain's CDR3 is CASSIEAGVSTEAFF. Here the CDR3 DNA reads TGTGCCAGTAGTATAGAGGCGGGGGTTAGTACTGAAGCTTTCTTT. This sequence joins TRBV19 and TRBJ1-1; possibly TRBD1 for D (5 bases). V lost 0 bases to trimming and J lost 5 bases, with 13 bases between them. This CDR3 spans 15 amino acids. Germline V lookup: CDR1 LNHDA, CDR2 SQIVND (reference sequence).

V and J are TRBV29-1 and TRBJ2-3; 10 bases align to TRBD2. This CDR3 region has 14 residues. The J segment lost 1 base and the V segment lost 5 bases, leaving 3 bases of the junction unmatched. Germline-derived CDR1 and CDR2 are SQVTM and ANQGSEA. DNA for the CDR3: TGCAGCGTTAATCTAGCGGGGGGCACAGATACGCAGTATTTT. It codes for CSVNLAGGTDTQYF.

The chain couples TRBV5-1 to TRBJ1-3, with D perhaps TRBD1 (6 bases). Germline lookup yields CDR1 SGHRS and CDR2 YFSETQ. The V gene lost 0 bases and the J gene lost 5 bases, with 18 bases spanning the gap. CDR3 length equals 17 residues. The CDR3 loop is CASSLGSSQGKRNTIYF. The CDR3 nucleotides read TGCGCCAGCAGCTTGGGGTCTTCGCAGGGGAAAAGAAACACCATATATTTT.

This rearrangement joins TRBV14 to TRBJ1-4; perhaps TRBD1 as D (6 bases). The V gene lost 0 bases and the J gene lost 8 bases, with 22 bases spanning the gap. The V gene's germline CDR1 is SGHDN and CDR2 FVKESK. This CDR3 contains 18 residues. The CDR3 DNA is TGTGCCAGCAGCCAAGATCGGTATAATGGACAGTGGAAGGAAAAACTGTTTTTT. Encoded protein: CASSQDRYNGQWKEKLFF.

The V gene is TRBV19, the J gene TRBJ2-3; no clear D gene. With 2 bases removed from V and 0 bases from J, the gap between germline ends came to 6 bases. CDR1 and CDR2 from the germline V gene are LNHDA and SQIVND (reference sequence). CDR3 length: 14 amino acids. The CDR3 region has the DNA TGTGCCAGTAGTATAACAATTAGCACAGATACGCAGTATTTT. Translation gives CASSITISTDTQYF.

The V gene is TRBV10-3, the J gene TRBJ1-5; 7 bases are shared with TRBD1. The germline V gene has CDR1 ENHRY and CDR2 SYGVKD. The CDR3 runs 16 residues. With V trimmed by 2 bases and J by 1 base, 5 bases remained unmatched. CDR3 region: CAISEPTGRSNQPQHF. CDR3 nucleotide sequence: TGTGCCATCAGTGAGCCGACAGGGAGGAGCAATCAGCCCCAGCATTTT.

This rearrangement joins TRBV15 to TRBJ2-7; TRBD1 might be the D (6 bases). The CDR3 runs to 15 residues. Trimming shortened V by 3 bases and J by 3 bases, and 15 bases separated the two germline ends. From germline, CDR1 is LNHNV and CDR2 YYDKDF (reference sequence). CDR3 amino acids: CATSSKTGHLYEQYF. Here the CDR3 DNA reads TGTGCCACCAGCAGCAAAACGGGACACCTCTACGAGCAGTACTTC.

The chain couples TRBV7-9 to TRBJ1-4, with a possible D match to TRBD1 (6 bases). Germline V gene data show CDR1 as SEHNR and CDR2 as FQNEAQ (reference sequence). Trimming removed 1 base at V and 7 bases at J, with 7 bases between. The CDR3 is made up of 13 amino acids. This chain's CDR3 is CASSLEGGEKLFF. The CDR3, as DNA: TGTGCCAGCAGCTTAGAGGGGGGTGAAAAACTGTTTTTT.

The CDR3, as DNA: TGCAGTGCTAGTGAATACACCCTGAGTGAAAAACTGTTTTTT. Protein: CSASEYTLSEKLFF. This chain connects TRBV20-1 to TRBJ1-4, with D hard to call. CDR1 is DFQATT and CDR2 is SNEGSKA in the germline V gene (reference sequence). The V and J ends lost 3 bases and 7 bases respectively, with 15 bases between them. The CDR3 is made up of 14 amino acids.